This entry features one T cell receptor beta chain sequence. This sample was taken from a study of blood T cell repertoires in COVID-19. Overall study context: In each case, the material was cDNA or gDNA derived from T cells, B-cell-depleted T cells, or PBMCs.

Under the authors' procedure: How many nucleated cells were present was estimated from reference gene primer amplification. Generated by immunoSEQ multiplex PCR, the TCRdb table keeps only in-frame clones and is missing some. V and J calls and clone size are given by that table; D and trimming were obtained from the DNA. Counted here are about 670,000 clones, 80% to 90% occurring once; the ten biggest clones make up 0.2% to 0.3%. The CDR3 is 15 amino acids. With V trimmed by 8 bases and J by 6 bases, 12 bases remained unmatched. Germline V gene data show CDR1 as KGHDR and CDR2 as SFDVKD. The chain combines TRBV24-1 with TRBJ2-1, with 7 nucleotides matching TRBD1. The sequencing input was peripheral blood. The receptor was isolated from a woman aged 18-29 years with acute or convalescent COVID-19. CDR3 sequence: CATNNRGGASNEQFF. CDR3 DNA: TGTGCCACCAATAATCGAGGGGGCGCCTCCAATGAGCAGTTCTTC.